Below are 26 T cell receptor beta chains sequenced from a single sample in a study of CD8 T cells in Susac syndrome. For TEMRA sorting, memory subsets were defined by staining for CD27 and CD45RA. Reverse transcription used about 0.45 to 1 ug RNA and random hexamers. TCRdb recomputed calls from the immunoSEQ multiplex PCR reads with MiXCR, one row per CDR3 protein. The data show under 2,500 distinct CDR3 sequences, approximately 70% seen once. Sequenced input: CD8+ TEMRA cells from PBMCs. Regarding subset: FACS-sorted terminally differentiated effector memory CD8+ T cells re-expressing CD45RA (CD8+ TEMRA). Source of these receptors: a human donor with Susac syndrome.

CDR3 in DNA: TGTGCCAGCAGTTTTTACCTCGGGGGGGCCGGGACCCAGTACTTC. Translating gives CASSFYLGGAGTQYF. The chain is built from TRBV28 and TRBJ2-5; 8 nucleotides agree with TRBD2. This CDR3 has 15 amino acids. Germline-derived CDR1 and CDR2 are MDHEN and SYDVKM. V lost 3 bases, J lost 7 bases, and 10 bases stayed unmatched. The full variable domain, completed using reference TRBV28 and TRBJ2-5, is DVKVTQSSRYLVKRTGEKVFLECVQDMDHENMFWYRQDPGLGLRLIYFSYDVKMKEKGDIPEGYSVSREKKERFSLILESASTNQTSMYLCASSFYLGGAGTQYFGPGTRLLVL.

CDR3 residues: CASSQEGDWASGGAFNEQFF. CDR3 nucleotides: TGCGCCAGCAGCCAAGAAGGCGATTGGGCTAGCGGGGGGGCTTTCAATGAGCAGTTCTTC. The chain employs TRBV4-3 and TRBJ2-1, with 12 bases lining up with TRBD2. This CDR3 is built from 20 residues. The ends lost 0 bases at V and 6 bases at J; junction bases unmatched: 15. Germline V gives CDR1 LGHNA, CDR2 YSLEER.

This clonotype was counted between two and nine times. This chain uses TRBV27 with TRBJ2-7; D unresolved. V gave up 0 bases and J gave up 3 bases, with 6 bases separating them. The CDR3 sequence is 13 residues long. The germline gives CDR1 MNHEY, CDR2 SMNVEV (reference sequence). CDR3 region: CASSLSGGYEQYF. CDR3 DNA: TGTGCCAGCAGTTTATCTGGCGGCTACGAGCAGTACTTC.

The chain recombines TRBV3-1 with TRBJ1-6; possible D gene TRBD1, 6 bases. CDR1 LGHDT and CDR2 YNNKEL come from the germline V gene (reference sequence). Deletions cut 0 bases from V and 11 bases from J, with 14 bases between. The CDR3 runs to 15 residues. CDR3 nucleotide sequence: TGTGCCAGCAGCCAAGAGGGGGCCGGGTTCCCACCCCTCCACTTT. It is translated as CASSQEGAGFPPLHF.

In its sample, this clonotype is large. The chain carries TRBV4-2 and TRBJ1-1; D gene uncertain. The CDR3 runs 13 residues. Germline lookup yields CDR1 LGHNA and CDR2 YNFKEQ. The V end lost 3 bases, the J end lost 10 bases, and 15 bases lay between the germline ends. Here the CDR3 DNA reads TGTGCCAGCAGCCACCCTGAGGTATGGGGAGCTTTCTTT. Translating gives CASSHPEVWGAFF.

The chain couples TRBV20-1 to TRBJ1-6; TRBD1 aligns across 9 bases. Germline V CDR1 and CDR2: DFQATT, SNEGSKA (reference sequence). With V trimmed by 2 bases and J by 9 bases, 5 bases remained unmatched. The CDR3 is 14 amino acids. The CDR3 DNA is TGCAGTGCTAGACGGGACAGGGAGGTTTCACCCCTCCACTTT. Protein sequence: CSARRDREVSPLHF.

The chain recombines TRBV20-1 with TRBJ2-5; 7 bases fit TRBD2. CDR1 and CDR2 (germline): DFQATT, SNEGSKA (reference sequence). Unmatched junction bases numbered 14, after V lost 6 bases and J lost 1 base. There are 16 residues in the CDR3. CDR3 sequence reads: CSASPWAGESQETQYF. The CDR3 coding sequence is TGCAGTGCCAGCCCATGGGCGGGGGAAAGCCAAGAGACCCAGTACTTC.

The J gene is TRBJ2-1, the V gene TRBV6-5; D unresolved. Per germline, CDR1 MNHEY and CDR2 SVGAGI. The CDR3 has 16 amino acids. V was cut by 4 bases and J by 0 bases, with 13 bases left in between. The CDR3 coding sequence is TGTGCCAGCAGTTTGGATCCACTAAGCTCCTACAATGAGCAGTTCTTC. Translation: CASSLDPLSSYNEQFF.

The V and J genes are TRBV12-3 or TRBV12-4 and TRBJ2-1; D is perhaps TRBD2 (5 bases). The V end was cut by 6 bases, the J end by 6 bases, with 12 bases between. CDR3 size: 13 residues. CDR3 protein: CASRWTVGNEQFF. The CDR3 DNA reads TGTGCCAGCAGGTGGACTGTGGGCAATGAGCAGTTCTTC.

The genes are TRBV30 and TRBJ2-7; 9 positions match TRBD1. The CDR3 has 13 amino acids. CDR1 is GTSNPN and CDR2 is SVGIG in the germline V gene (reference sequence). The V and J ends lost 8 bases and 6 bases, in that order; junction bases with no gene match: 11. CDR3 amino acids: CASRRDRVREQYF. Written as DNA, the CDR3 is TGTGCCAGCCGCCGGGACAGGGTTCGCGAGCAGTACTTC. The full variable domain, in which reference TRBV30 and TRBJ2-7 provide the parts outside the CDR3, is SQTIHQWPATLVQPVGSPLSLECTVEGTSNPNLYWYRQAAGRGLQLLFYSVGIGQISSEVPQNLSASRPQDRQFILSSKKLLLSDSGFYLCASRRDRVREQYFGPGTRLTVT.

V and J are TRBV3-1 and TRBJ2-5, with D maybe TRBD1 (5 bases). CDR3 length: 16 amino acids. Trimming took off 4 bases at V and 0 bases at J, with 15 bases between the two ends. Germline CDR1 and CDR2: LGHDT and YNNKEL (reference sequence). The CDR3 region is CASSPHKGMYQETQYF. CDR3 DNA: TGTGCCAGCAGCCCCCATAAGGGGATGTACCAAGAGACCCAGTACTTC.

The chain has TRBV19 and TRBJ2-7, with TRBD1 identical over 8 bases. The length of the CDR3 is 15 residues. Germline values: CDR1 LNHDA, CDR2 SQIVND (reference sequence). Trimming took 4 bases from V and 3 from J; bases not matched to a gene: 8. The CDR3 protein is CASSKYGTGHYEQYF. In nucleotides, the CDR3 is TGTGCCAGTAGTAAGTATGGGACAGGACACTACGAGCAGTACTTC.

The V and J genes are TRBV4-3 and TRBJ2-3; possible D gene TRBD1, 5 bases. V was cut by 4 bases and J by 8 bases, with 10 bases left in between. CDR1 and CDR2 from the germline V gene are LGHNA and YSLEER. The CDR3 sequence is 12 residues long. This chain's CDR3 is CASSPWGSTQYF. CDR3 coding DNA: TGCGCCAGCAGCCCCTGGGGCAGTACGCAGTATTTT.

This clonotype came up a few times. This sequence joins TRBV4-3 and TRBJ2-5, with 9 bases lining up with TRBD1. Looked up from germline, CDR1 is LGHNA and CDR2 is YSLEER. The V and J ends lost 5 bases and 5 bases, in that order; junction bases with no gene match: 9. This CDR3 comprises 15 residues. The CDR3 coding sequence is TGCGCCAGCAGCTCCGGGACAGGGTCGTCCGAGACCCAGTACTTC. Its protein product is CASSSGTGSSETQYF.

The chain combines TRBV6-2 or TRBV6-3 with TRBJ2-7; D is unclear. This CDR3 region has 14 residues. CDR1 MNHEY and CDR2 SVGEGT come from the germline V gene. Trimming removed 0 bases at V and 3 bases at J, with 9 bases between. CDR3 residues: CASSYSGSGYEQYF. The CDR3 nucleotides are TGTGCCAGCAGTTACTCAGGGTCAGGCTACGAGCAGTACTTC.

The rearrangement links TRBV6-2 or TRBV6-3 to TRBJ2-5, with 8 nucleotides matching TRBD1. CDR1 is MNHEY, CDR2 SVGEGT, per germline. J was trimmed by 3 bases and V by 6 bases; bases with no gene match: 12. The CDR3 spans 16 residues. The CDR3 loop is CASSHTSGTGEETQYF. CDR3 nucleotide sequence: TGTGCCAGCAGCCACACCTCCGGGACAGGCGAAGAGACCCAGTACTTC.

The chain employs TRBV25-1 and TRBJ1-2, with 9 bases matching TRBD1. Trimming took 6 bases from V and 6 from J; bases not matched to a gene: 8. Germline values: CDR1 MGHDK, CDR2 SYGVNS. The CDR3 runs 14 residues. CDR3 nucleotide sequence: TGTGCCAGCAGCTGGGACAGGGAATATAATGGCTACACCTTC. Amino acid sequence: CASSWDREYNGYTF.

DNA of the CDR3: TGTGCCAGCAGATTCCGGGACAGGGTGGTCGATACGCAGTATTTT. Protein: CASRFRDRVVDTQYF. The chain uses TRBV7-8 and TRBJ2-3; TRBD1 aligns across 9 bases. V was pared by 6 bases and J by 6 bases, with 10 bases of the junction left unmatched. There are 15 residues in the CDR3. Per the germline V gene, CDR1 is SGHVS and CDR2 is FQNEAQ.

The CDR3 protein is CASSQEPDSGGYEQYF. CDR3 bases: TGCGCCAGCAGCCAAGAACCGGATAGCGGGGGATACGAGCAGTACTTC. The chain is built from TRBV4-3 and TRBJ2-7, with 9 bases identical to TRBD2. The length of the CDR3 is 16 residues. V shed 0 bases, J shed 4 bases, and the junction held 7 bases outside the gene matches. The V gene's germline CDR1 is LGHNA and CDR2 YSLEER.

The chain combines TRBV4-1 with TRBJ1-1, with a possible D match to TRBD1 (5 bases). The germline V gene encodes CDR1 MGHRA and CDR2 YSYEKL. The CDR3 sequence is 17 residues long. V was cut by 1 base and J by 5 bases, with 20 bases left in between. The CDR3 DNA reads TGCGCCAGCAGCCAAGTGGGGGTGACAGTAGTTTGGACTGAAGCTTTCTTT. This codes for CASSQVGVTVVWTEAFF.

The chain combines TRBV28 with TRBJ1-1, with a weak D call TRBD1 (5 bases). Germline-derived CDR1 and CDR2 are MDHEN and SYDVKM. The CDR3 spans 14 residues. V was clipped by 5 bases and J by 3 bases, with 13 bases between them. The CDR3 nucleotides are TGTGCCAGCAGTCCTAACAGGAGGCACACTGAAGCTTTCTTT. Translated, it gives CASSPNRRHTEAFF. Combining the CDR3 with reference TRBV28 and TRBJ1-1 gives the whole variable domain DVKVTQSSRYLVKRTGEKVFLECVQDMDHENMFWYRQDPGLGLRLIYFSYDVKMKEKGDIPEGYSVSREKKERFSLILESASTNQTSMYLCASSPNRRHTEAFFGQGTRLTVV.

In its sample, this clonotype was seen once. One junction end disagrees with the germline gene, perhaps due to a read error. V usage is TRBV7-9 and J usage is TRBJ2-7; D not certain. This CDR3 is 15 amino acids long. CDR1 and CDR2 (germline): SEHNR, FQNEAQ (reference sequence). The chain's CDR3 is CTSSLRPGVPYEQYF. Written as DNA, the CDR3 is TGTACCAGCAGCTTACGCCCCGGCGTCCCCTACGAGCAGTACTTC.

This rearrangement joins TRBV2 to TRBJ2-5, with TRBD1 identical over 9 bases. CDR1 and CDR2 (germline): SNHLY, FYNNEI. V dropped 9 bases and J dropped 1; count of bases not matched to a gene: 9. CDR3 size: 15 residues. The CDR3 DNA sequence: TGTGCCAGATTCCTCTGGGACAGGGTCCAAGAGACCCAGTACTTC. This sequence encodes CARFLWDRVQETQYF.

The chain carries TRBV2 and TRBJ2-7; D ambiguous. Germline V gives CDR1 SNHLY, CDR2 FYNNEI. The germline V and J ends were trimmed by 8 bases and 5 bases, with 13 bases remaining between them. The CDR3 is 12 amino acids. CDR3 sequence: CASVTVSDEQYF. CDR3 nucleotide sequence: TGTGCCAGCGTGACGGTCTCGGACGAGCAGTACTTC.

This sequence joins TRBV7-6 and TRBJ1-1, with D maybe TRBD1 (5 bases). The germline V and J ends were trimmed by 0 bases and 0 bases, with 11 bases remaining between them. CDR1 is SGHVS and CDR2 is FNYEAQ in the germline V gene. CDR3 length: 16 amino acids. The CDR3 loop is CASSLARDLMNTEAFF. The CDR3 nucleotides are TGTGCCAGCAGCTTAGCCAGGGACCTCATGAACACTGAAGCTTTCTTT.

The chain carries TRBV2 and TRBJ2-2; 9 bases are a match to TRBD1. The junction had 2 bases not matched to a gene; V was cut back by 3 bases and J by 3 bases. The CDR3 is made up of 15 amino acids. Germline values: CDR1 SNHLY, CDR2 FYNNEI. This CDR3 is CASSDWTGDTGELFF. DNA for the CDR3: TGTGCCAGCAGTGACTGGACAGGGGACACCGGGGAGCTGTTTTTT.